One sample yielded the 20 T cell receptor beta chains listed below, sequenced in a study of T cell repertoires in cytomegalovirus infection. MiXCR, applied by TCRdb to the reads, yields one record per CDR3 protein. The sample has 250,000 to 300,000 distinct CDR3 sequences; about 15% are singletons. Sequenced input: CD8+ T cells from PBMCs. The receptor source for this set is a human donor in good health (CMV status not recorded). Some clones in this sample may be carry-over from other donors' samples.

This clonotype was found many times. The chain combines TRBV7-2 with TRBJ2-7; 7 bases are a match to TRBD2. The CDR3 loop spans 14 amino acids. The V segment lost 6 bases and the J segment 7 bases; nucleotides outside the gene matches: 12. Germline loops: CDR1 SGHTA, CDR2 FQGNSA. Here the CDR3 DNA reads TGTGCCAGCAGGCCGGGGGGTGTGAGGGCAGAGCAGTACTTC. Its protein product is CASRPGGVRAEQYF.

This clonotype was found a few times. The chain employs TRBV10-3 and TRBJ2-5; 14 nucleotides align to TRBD2. This CDR3 has 15 residues. After removal of 4 bases from V and 6 bases from J, the junction contained 4 bases not matched to a gene. Germline CDR1 reads ENHRY; CDR2 reads SYGVKD. The CDR3 protein is CAISAGTSGGKTQYF. The CDR3 nucleotides read TGTGCCATCAGTGCCGGGACTAGCGGGGGAAAGACCCAGTACTTC.

This clonotype showed up many times. V usage is TRBV6-2 or TRBV6-3 and J usage is TRBJ2-7, with a weak D call TRBD1 (6 bases). This CDR3 contains 15 residues. Germline CDR1 MNHEY, CDR2 SVGEGT. Trimming pared 6 bases from V and 2 bases from J, leaving 17 bases between. The CDR3 DNA reads as TGTGCCAGCAGCCAAACAGGGACCTATGCCTACGAGCAGTACTTC. Translating gives CASSQTGTYAYEQYF.

The chain has TRBV20-1 and TRBJ2-7; D unclear. V shed 5 bases and J shed 6 bases, with 17 bases lying between them. The CDR3 runs to 13 residues. Germline CDR1 DFQATT, CDR2 SNEGSKA (reference sequence). CDR3 sequence reads: CSAGPIGLAEQYF. CDR3 nucleotide sequence: TGCAGTGCTGGACCCATCGGGCTGGCCGAGCAGTACTTC.

This clonotype was recorded a few times. The chain has TRBV5-1 and TRBJ2-7, with 10 bases aligning to TRBD1. Germline CDR1 reads SGHRS; CDR2 reads YFSETQ. The J segment lost 5 bases and the V segment lost 4 bases, leaving 6 bases of the junction unmatched. CDR3 length equals 14 residues. The CDR3 bases are TGCGCCAGCAGCCCCGGGACAGGGGTCGACGAGCAGTACTTC. This codes for CASSPGTGVDEQYF.

This clonotype showed up just a few times. V and J are TRBV25-1 and TRBJ2-1; possible D gene TRBD1, 6 bases. CDR1 is MGHDK, CDR2 SYGVNS, per germline. The CDR3 is 12 amino acids. Trimming shortened V by 5 bases and J by 8 bases, and 10 bases separated the two germline ends. Here the CDR3 DNA reads TGTGCCAGCAGTTCAGGGGCCCATGAGCAGTTCTTC. It is translated as CASSSGAHEQFF.

This clonotype was detected many times. The chain couples TRBV7-9 to TRBJ1-5; TRBD1 agrees at 9 bases. Germline V gene lookup returns CDR1 SEHNR and CDR2 FQNEAQ (reference sequence). V shed 0 bases and J 6 bases; nucleotides not matched to a gene: 6. This CDR3 contains 16 residues. The chain's CDR3 is CASSLAGTGWSQPQHF. CDR3 bases: TGTGCCAGCAGCTTAGCGGGGACAGGGTGGAGTCAGCCCCAGCATTTT. Full variable domain (rest looked up from reference TRBV7-9 and TRBJ1-5): DTGVSQNPRHKITKRGQNVTFRCDPISEHNRLYWYRQTLGQGPEFLTYFQNEAQLEKSRLLSDRFSAERPKGSFSTLEIQRTEQGDSAMYLCASSLAGTGWSQPQHFGDGTRLSIL.

The rearrangement uses TRBV2 and TRBJ2-4; TRBD1 matches 7 bases. Germline trimming cut 1 base from V and 8 bases from J; bases unmatched to any gene: 8. Germline CDR1 and CDR2: SNHLY and FYNNEI. This CDR3 comprises 15 residues. The CDR3 reads CASSEGGRGKDIQYF. As DNA, the CDR3 is TGTGCCAGCAGTGAAGGGGGCAGGGGGAAAGACATTCAGTACTTC.

Ten or more counts support this clonotype. This chain joins TRBV6-1 and TRBJ2-1; tentatively, D is TRBD2 (5 bases). CDR1 and CDR2 (germline): MNHNS, SASEGT. V gave up 6 bases and J gave up 9 bases, with 15 bases separating them. The CDR3 runs to 13 residues. The CDR3 spells CASSPIDRGEQFF. The CDR3 nucleotides read TGTGCCAGCAGCCCGATAGACCGGGGTGAGCAGTTCTTC.

This clonotype was picked up a small number of times. The rearrangement joins TRBV20-1 to TRBJ2-7, with D possibly called TRBD1 or TRBD2 (5 bases each). There are 12 residues in the CDR3. Germline CDR1 DFQATT, CDR2 SNEGSKA (reference sequence). The V gene lost 6 bases and the J gene lost 7 bases, with 16 bases spanning the gap. The chain's CDR3 is CSATGTRGEQYF. DNA for the CDR3: TGCAGTGCCACTGGGACCCGGGGAGAGCAGTACTTC.

This clonotype was counted between two and nine times. This chain connects TRBV5-6 to TRBJ2-3; either TRBD1 or TRBD2 may fit D (5 bases each). Germline loops: CDR1 SGHDT, CDR2 YYEEEE. CDR3 size: 16 residues. The germline V and J ends were trimmed by 2 bases and 0 bases, with 13 bases remaining between them. DNA of the CDR3: TGTGCCAGCAGCTTTGGGTTTGGGGACAGCACAGATACGCAGTATTTT. It specifies CASSFGFGDSTDTQYF.

This clonotype was counted once. The rearrangement joins TRBV12-3 or TRBV12-4 to TRBJ2-1, with 7 bases fitting TRBD1. The CDR3 extends over 12 amino acids. The ends lost 6 bases at V and 9 bases at J; junction bases unmatched: 5. CDR3 protein: CASSLTGPEQFF. CDR3 DNA sequence: TGTGCCAGCAGCCTGACAGGGCCTGAGCAGTTCTTC.

The CDR3 DNA is TGCGCCAGCAGCCAAGAGGCCGGGGGCACGACAGATACGCAGTATTTT. Protein: CASSQEAGGTTDTQYF. The chain combines TRBV4-1 with TRBJ2-3; D tentatively fits TRBD1 or TRBD2 (6 bases each). The germline V and J ends were trimmed by 0 bases and 3 bases, with 13 bases remaining between them. The CDR3 is 16 amino acids. Germline V CDR1 and CDR2: MGHRA, YSYEKL.

The rearrangement joins TRBV6-6 to TRBJ1-1; D not certain. This CDR3 is 14 amino acids long. The germline V gene encodes CDR1 MNHNY and CDR2 SVGAGI (reference sequence). The V end lost 6 bases, the J end lost 5 bases, and 16 bases lay between the germline ends. The DNA of the CDR3 is TGTGCCAGCAGGCAGGAGGGCATTTATACTGAAGCTTTCTTT. It translates to CASRQEGIYTEAFF.

The chain combines TRBV20-1 with TRBJ2-3, with D possibly being TRBD2 (5 bases). Germline values: CDR1 DFQATT, CDR2 SNEGSKA (reference sequence). The CDR3 has 15 amino acids. Trimming removed 0 bases from V and 2 bases from J, with 12 bases in between. The CDR3 DNA reads as TGCAGTGCTAGAGAACTGGTGGGAGTCACAGATACGCAGTATTTT. Protein sequence: CSARELVGVTDTQYF.

For this clonotype: This may come from a read error, since a much larger clone is one base off. The rearrangement links TRBV11-2 to TRBJ1-1; D is possibly TRBD1 (6 bases). Germline values: CDR1 SGHAT, CDR2 FQNNGV. V was shortened by 5 bases and J by 0 bases, with 13 bases between the two germline ends. CDR3 length: 15 residues. CDR3 coding DNA: TGTGCCAGCAGCGTATGGGGGGCCCTGAACACTGAAGCTTTCTTT. This translates into CASSVWGALNTEAFF.

This clonotype was seen only a few times. The V gene is TRBV29-1, the J gene TRBJ1-2; the D gene is possibly TRBD1 (6 bases). V lost 4 bases and J lost 6, with 9 bases in between. The CDR3 has 11 amino acids. CDR1 SQVTM and CDR2 ANQGSEA come from the germline V gene. For the CDR3, the DNA is TGCAGCGTTGGGACAGCAAATGGCTACACCTTC. This translates into CSVGTANGYTF.

The genes are TRBV6-1 and TRBJ1-1; 8 bases align to TRBD1. Germline V gene sequence: CDR1 MNHNS, CDR2 SASEGT. J lost 4 bases, V lost 6 bases, and 10 bases had no gene match. The CDR3 is 15 residues long. CDR3 sequence (DNA): TGTGCCAGCAGCCACAAGACAGGGGTGGCCACTGAAGCTTTCTTT. It encodes CASSHKTGVATEAFF.

This clonotype was counted at least ten times. V usage is TRBV4-2 and J usage is TRBJ1-1; D is unclear. Germline V gene lookup returns CDR1 LGHNA and CDR2 YNFKEQ. This CDR3 region has 14 residues. The V end was cut by 0 bases, the J end by 1 base, with 6 bases between. The CDR3 DNA reads as TGTGCCAGCAGCCAAGAGGATGAGAACACTGAAGCTTTCTTT. As protein: CASSQEDENTEAFF.

In this sample, this clonotype turned up once. The chain carries TRBV20-1 and TRBJ2-1; D remains ambiguous. The CDR3 loop spans 15 amino acids. The V gene lost 0 bases and the J gene lost 0 bases, with 9 bases spanning the gap. Per the germline V gene, CDR1 is DFQATT and CDR2 is SNEGSKA (reference sequence). CDR3 residues: CSARDEKNSYNEQFF. The DNA for the CDR3 is TGCAGTGCTAGAGATGAAAAGAACTCCTACAATGAGCAGTTCTTC.